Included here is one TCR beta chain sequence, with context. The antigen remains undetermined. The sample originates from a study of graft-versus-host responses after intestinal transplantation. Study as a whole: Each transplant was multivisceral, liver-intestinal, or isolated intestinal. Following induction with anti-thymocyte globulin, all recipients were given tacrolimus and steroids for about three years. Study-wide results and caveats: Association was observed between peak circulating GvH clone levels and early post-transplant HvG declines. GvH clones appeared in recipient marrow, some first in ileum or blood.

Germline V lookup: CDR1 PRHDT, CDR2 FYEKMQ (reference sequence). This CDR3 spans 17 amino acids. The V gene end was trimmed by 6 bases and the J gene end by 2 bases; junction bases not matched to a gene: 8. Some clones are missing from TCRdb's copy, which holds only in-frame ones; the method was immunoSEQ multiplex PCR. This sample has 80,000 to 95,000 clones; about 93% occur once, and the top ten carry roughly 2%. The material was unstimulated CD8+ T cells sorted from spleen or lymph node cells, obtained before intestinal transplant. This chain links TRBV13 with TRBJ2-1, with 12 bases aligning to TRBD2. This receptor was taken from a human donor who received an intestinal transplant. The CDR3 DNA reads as TGTGCCAGCAGTTCCCGAGGACTAGCGGGAACCTACAATGAGCAGTTCTTC. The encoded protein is CASSSRGLAGTYNEQFF.